This entry lists 30 T cell receptor beta chains sequenced from one sample in a study of naive and memory T cell subsets. Amplification of ligated cDNA took four PCR rounds with SP2 and nested alpha and beta constant primers. Via MiXCR, TCRdb re-called the 5' RACE reads, giving one row per CDR3 protein. The sample holds about 62,000 distinct CDR3 sequences; 8% to 9% are singletons and the top ten take around 21%. An oligonucleotide containing a UMI was ligated to the 3' end of TCR cDNA. These receptor sequences come from a female donor in good health.

The chain has TRBV2 and TRBJ1-1; D is unclear. Between the trimmed V and J ends, which lost 8 bases and 1 base, there was a span of 14 bases. CDR1 is SNHLY and CDR2 is FYNNEI in the germline V gene. The CDR3 extends over 14 amino acids. CDR3 protein: CASGSEQWNTEAFF. In DNA, the CDR3 is TGTGCCAGCGGGTCCGAGCAATGGAACACTGAAGCTTTCTTT.

This clonotype has ten or more counts. This sequence joins TRBV29-1 and TRBJ2-1; perhaps TRBD1 as D (5 bases). CDR1 is SQVTM, CDR2 ANQGSEA, per germline. The CDR3 totals 12 residues. V lost 1 base and J lost 8, with 9 bases in between. CDR3 region: CSVEVQGHEQFF. The CDR3 bases are TGCAGCGTTGAAGTCCAGGGCCATGAGCAGTTCTTC.

This clonotype was observed many times. This rearrangement joins TRBV7-9 to TRBJ2-2, with D possibly matching TRBD2 (6 bases). The CDR3 has 15 amino acids. Germline CDR1 reads SEHNR; CDR2 reads FQNEAQ (reference sequence). V dropped 3 bases and J dropped 1 base, with 9 bases sitting between them. The CDR3 nucleotides read TGTGCCAGCAGCTTGGGACTGATGAACACCGGGGAGCTGTTTTTT. This codes for CASSLGLMNTGELFF.

This clonotype has a handful of counts. This chain connects TRBV28 to TRBJ2-1, with D tentatively TRBD1 (5 bases). This CDR3 contains 14 residues. V lost 2 bases and J 3 bases, leaving 8 bases between the germline ends. Germline CDR1 and CDR2: MDHEN and SYDVKM. CDR3 sequence: CASSLATVYNEQFF. DNA for the CDR3: TGTGCCAGCAGTTTAGCGACAGTCTACAATGAGCAGTTCTTC.

This clonotype has only a few counts. This chain joins TRBV19 and TRBJ1-5; D is ambiguous. The CDR3 has 16 residues. Trimming stripped 1 base from V and 3 bases from J, with 13 bases between. The germline V gene encodes CDR1 LNHDA and CDR2 SQIVND (reference sequence). In DNA, the CDR3 is TGTGCCAGTAGTATAGCTCTGGAGGGCATCAATCAGCCCCAGCATTTT. Translated: CASSIALEGINQPQHF.

The rearrangement links TRBV20-1 to TRBJ1-5, with a tentative D call TRBD1 (5 bases). The CDR3 contains 14 residues. V was trimmed by 3 bases and J by 7 bases, leaving 16 bases between them. Germline V gene lookup returns CDR1 DFQATT and CDR2 SNEGSKA (reference sequence). The CDR3 DNA follows: TGCAGTGCTAGTACGCTAAGGGGAGAACAGCCCCAGCATTTT. This encodes CSASTLRGEQPQHF.

This clonotype was seen many times. The rearrangement links TRBV28 to TRBJ2-5; 7 nucleotides agree with TRBD1. Germline-derived CDR1 and CDR2 are MDHEN and SYDVKM. J was trimmed by 3 bases and V by 0 bases; bases with no gene match: 4. This CDR3 contains 15 residues. The CDR3 sequence is CASSLWDRQKETQYF. The CDR3 DNA reads TGTGCCAGCAGTTTATGGGACAGGCAAAAAGAGACCCAGTACTTC.

The rearrangement links TRBV25-1 to TRBJ1-5; TRBD1 might be the D (6 bases). The CDR3 has 14 residues. CDR1 is MGHDK, CDR2 SYGVNS, per germline. V lost 5 bases and J lost 4, with 12 bases in between. CDR3 loop: CASSKGGSNQPQHF. Here the CDR3 DNA reads TGTGCCAGCAGTAAAGGGGGGTCTAATCAGCCCCAGCATTTT.

This clonotype has more than one count but fewer than ten. This sequence joins TRBV11-2 and TRBJ1-1; a possible D gene is TRBD1 (5 bases). V lost 2 bases, J lost 10 bases, and 17 bases lay in between. This CDR3 region has 14 residues. The V gene's germline CDR1 is SGHAT and CDR2 FQNNGV. The CDR3 spells CASSLLGTGGVAFF. As DNA, the CDR3 is TGTGCCAGCAGCTTACTAGGGACGGGAGGAGTAGCTTTCTTT.

This clonotype was picked up many times. CDR3 DNA sequence: TGTGCCAGCAGTTCACTTTCGAAGGCGGGGTGGTACTACAATGAGCAGTTCTTC. Residues: CASSSLSKAGWYYNEQFF. The chain links TRBV6-5 to TRBJ2-1; D might be TRBD2 (6 bases). The germline CDR1 and CDR2 sequences are MNHEY and SVGAGI. This CDR3 is built from 18 residues. With 4 bases removed from V and 3 bases from J, the gap between germline ends came to 22 bases.

The chain links TRBV7-3 to TRBJ2-2, with TRBD1 matching over 10 bases. V lost 5 bases and J lost 0; bases outside the gene matches: 12. Germline CDR1 reads SGHTA; CDR2 reads FQGTGA. The CDR3 spans 19 residues. CDR3 bases: TGTGCCAGCAGCCCGAAGACAGGGGGCGTTTTACCGAACACCGGGGAGCTGTTTTTT. Translating it yields CASSPKTGGVLPNTGELFF.

This clonotype was picked up many times. The chain employs TRBV28 and TRBJ2-7, with 7 bases identical to TRBD2. In germline, CDR1 is MDHEN, CDR2 SYDVKM. Trimming cost V 2 bases and J 7 bases; bases outside gene matches: 11. The CDR3 sequence is 15 residues long. The CDR3 sequence: CASSLPGLGAREQYF. CDR3 sequence (DNA): TGTGCCAGCAGTTTACCCGGACTAGGGGCGAGGGAGCAGTACTTC.

This clonotype was observed a handful of times. V and J are TRBV12-3 or TRBV12-4 and TRBJ1-2, with D tentatively TRBD1 (5 bases). The V and J ends lost 6 bases and 4 bases respectively, with 27 bases between them. There are 18 residues in the CDR3. The CDR3 loop is CASRLHAGSLDSPYGYTF. The CDR3 DNA is TGTGCCAGCAGGTTGCATGCTGGATCTTTAGACAGCCCCTATGGCTACACCTTC.

The sample holds many counts of this clonotype. CDR3 bases: TGTGCCAGCAGCCCACATGAAAAACTGTTTTTT. Translation: CASSPHEKLFF. V usage is TRBV2 and J usage is TRBJ1-4; D not certain. Per germline, CDR1 SNHLY and CDR2 FYNNEI. The germline V and J ends were trimmed by 6 bases and 6 bases, with 5 bases remaining between them. This CDR3 has 11 amino acids.

The chain combines TRBV6-4 with TRBJ2-3; D ambiguous. Germline V gene sequence: CDR1 MRHNA, CDR2 SNTAGT. The CDR3 extends over 13 amino acids. V was trimmed by 9 bases and J by 2 bases, leaving 12 bases between them. DNA of the CDR3: TGTGCCAGTTCGGACGACCTCACAGATACGCAGTATTTT. The encoded protein is CASSDDLTDTQYF.

The table lists this clonotype with many counts. CDR3 loop: CATSRALTGGGEKLFF. The CDR3 nucleotides are TGTGCCACCAGCAGAGCCCTGACAGGGGGAGGCGAAAAACTGTTTTTT. V usage is TRBV15 and J usage is TRBJ1-4; 9 nucleotides match TRBD1. J lost 8 bases, V lost 1 base, and 8 bases had no gene match. Germline CDR1 is LNHNV and CDR2 is YYDKDF (reference sequence). CDR3 length: 16 amino acids.

J is TRBJ2-3 and V is TRBV4-2, with D hard to call. The CDR3 extends over 13 amino acids. Between the trimmed V and J ends, which lost 0 bases and 0 bases, there was a span of 1 base. Germline CDR1 is LGHNA and CDR2 is YNFKEQ. The CDR3 DNA sequence: TGTGCCAGCAGCCAAGACAGCACAGATACGCAGTATTTT. Its protein product is CASSQDSTDTQYF.

The V gene is TRBV12-3 or TRBV12-4, the J gene TRBJ2-1; 7 bases map to TRBD1. Trimming took 6 bases from V and 9 from J; bases not matched to a gene: 5. CDR3 length: 12 amino acids. CDR3: CASRDRAGEQFF. DNA for the CDR3: TGTGCCAGCAGAGACAGGGCCGGTGAGCAGTTCTTC.

In this sample, this clonotype turned up many times. V gene TRBV6-5 combines with J gene TRBJ1-2; 7 bases match TRBD1. The CDR3 is 15 residues long. The V gene's germline CDR1 is MNHEY and CDR2 SVGAGI. J was trimmed by 4 bases and V by 0 bases; bases with no gene match: 5. CDR3 amino acids: CASSYSTGPFYGYTF. CDR3 sequence (DNA): TGTGCCAGCAGTTACTCGACAGGGCCGTTCTATGGCTACACCTTC.

This clonotype came up a few times. This chain connects TRBV5-1 to TRBJ1-1; 7 positions match TRBD1. Per germline, CDR1 SGHRS and CDR2 YFSETQ. This CDR3 is built from 15 residues. With 4 bases clipped from V and 0 bases from J, the junction kept 6 bases outside the gene matches. The CDR3 region has the DNA TGCGCCAGCAGCACCCCACAGGGGATGAACACTGAAGCTTTCTTT. It translates to CASSTPQGMNTEAFF.

This clonotype has at least ten counts. The chain uses TRBV5-1 and TRBJ2-2, with a weak D call TRBD2 (5 bases). The CDR3 is made up of 15 amino acids. The V and J ends lost 5 bases and 4 bases respectively, with 15 bases between them. CDR1 and CDR2 from the germline V gene are SGHRS and YFSETQ. The CDR3 nucleotides are TGCGCCAGCAGACCGCAACGGGAAGTCACCGGGGAGCTGTTTTTT. Protein product: CASRPQREVTGELFF.

This clonotype was detected a few times. J is TRBJ2-7 and V is TRBV20-1; D gene unclear. The germline V gene has CDR1 DFQATT and CDR2 SNEGSKA (reference sequence). The CDR3 is made up of 12 amino acids. V gave up 0 bases and J gave up 3 bases, with 6 bases separating them. The DNA of the CDR3 is TGCAGTGCTAGAGAATCTGACTACGAGCAGTACTTC. This gives the protein CSARESDYEQYF.

The chain joins TRBV12-3 or TRBV12-4 to TRBJ2-4; 9 bases agree with TRBD1. This CDR3 spans 17 amino acids. V was clipped by 1 base and J by 3 bases; unmatched bases: 7. Here the CDR3 reads CASSLGQGENGKNIQYF. For the CDR3, the DNA is TGTGCCAGCAGTTTAGGACAGGGGGAGAATGGCAAAAACATTCAGTACTTC.

This clonotype was found many times. The rearrangement joins TRBV12-3 or TRBV12-4 to TRBJ2-1; tentative D call: TRBD2 (6 bases). V gave up 6 bases and J gave up 9 bases, with 12 bases separating them. CDR3 length equals 12 residues. The CDR3 DNA reads as TGTGCCAGCAGCTGGGGAGCGGGTGAGCAGTTCTTC. Protein: CASSWGAGEQFF.

The chain links TRBV7-9 to TRBJ2-7, with D tentatively TRBD1 (5 bases). The CDR3 has 15 residues. In germline, CDR1 is SEHNR, CDR2 FQNEAQ (reference sequence). Trimming stripped 5 bases from V and 0 bases from J, with 14 bases between. CDR3 residues: CASSLQVALSYEQYF. CDR3 coding DNA: TGTGCCAGCAGCCTACAGGTGGCACTCTCCTACGAGCAGTACTTC.

This clonotype has ten or more counts. The V and J genes are TRBV7-8 and TRBJ1-1, with 7 nucleotides matching TRBD1. The trim removed 1 base at V and 4 bases at J, leaving 9 bases unmatched. Germline CDR1 is SGHVS and CDR2 is FQNEAQ. This CDR3 is 16 amino acids long. The CDR3, as DNA: TGTGCCAGCAGCTTAGGAAACAGGGGAAAGGGCACTGAAGCTTTCTTT. Translating it yields CASSLGNRGKGTEAFF.

Ten or more counts support this clonotype. The V and J genes are TRBV20-1 and TRBJ1-1, with 7 nucleotides matching TRBD1. There are 14 residues in the CDR3. The V gene's germline CDR1 is DFQATT and CDR2 SNEGSKA (reference sequence). With V trimmed by 6 bases and J by 3 bases, 10 bases remained unmatched. CDR3 nucleotides: TGCAGTGCCCGCACCGGGACAGTTGACACTGAAGCTTTCTTT. It codes for CSARTGTVDTEAFF.

A few counts support this clonotype. The V call is TRBV20-1, the J call TRBJ2-3, with D possibly being TRBD2 (5 bases). The CDR3 is 17 amino acids. Germline CDR1 and CDR2: DFQATT and SNEGSKA (reference sequence). Trimming removed 3 bases at V and 1 base at J, with 20 bases between. Written as DNA, the CDR3 is TGCAGTGCTAGGGACTGGTACCACCCCATAGGCACAGATACGCAGTATTTT. Translating gives CSARDWYHPIGTDTQYF.

This clonotype was seen only a few times. This chain connects TRBV7-2 to TRBJ2-5; TRBD1 matches 10 bases. After removal of 4 bases from V and 7 bases from J, the junction contained 9 bases not matched to a gene. CDR1 and CDR2 (germline): SGHTA, FQGNSA. The CDR3 is 15 residues long. DNA of the CDR3: TGTGCCAGCAGCTCCCGACAGGGGGCGCGGGGGACCCAGTACTTC. Its translation is CASSSRQGARGTQYF.

The chain employs TRBV5-8 and TRBJ2-7, with 10 bases lining up with TRBD2. There are 15 residues in the CDR3. The germline V gene encodes CDR1 SGHTS and CDR2 YDEGEE. Trimming cost V 0 bases and J 6 bases; bases outside gene matches: 6. The CDR3 here is CASSLDSGRASEQYF. The CDR3 coding sequence is TGTGCCAGCAGCTTGGACAGCGGGAGGGCTAGCGAGCAGTACTTC.